This T cell receptor (beta chain) was sequenced for a study of CD8 T cells in Susac syndrome. CDR3 length: 16 residues. The V gene lost 0 bases and the J gene lost 0 bases, with 10 bases spanning the gap. In germline, CDR1 is SGHRS, CDR2 YFSETQ. Reverse transcription of roughly 0.5 to 1 ug RNA used random hexamers. Using its own MiXCR run on the immunoSEQ multiplex PCR reads, TCRdb lists one record per CDR3 protein. The sample lists approximately 120,000 distinct CDR3 sequences, around nine tenths seen once, with 0.24% in the top ten. The J gene is TRBJ2-1, the V gene TRBV5-1; weak D call: TRBD2 (5 bases). The source material was CD8+ T cells from PBMCs. This TCR came from a human donor with multiple sclerosis. The CDR3 sequence is CASSLAAGSSYNEQFF. The CDR3 DNA sequence: TGCGCCAGCAGCTTGGCCGCGGGTAGCTCCTACAATGAGCAGTTCTTC.